The 30 T cell receptor beta chains below were found in one sample sequenced in a study of blood T cell repertoires in COVID-19. The table came from immunoSEQ multiplex PCR; TCRdb's copy has only in-frame clones and leaves some out. The repertoire holds roughly 110,000 clones, with 70% to 80% as singletons. The sequenced sample was peripheral blood. The receptors come from a man of 80 years or more with COVID-19, enrolled during active disease.

The V and J genes are TRBV10-3 and TRBJ1-1; D possibly corresponds to TRBD1 (5 bases). V lost 10 bases, J lost 3 bases, and 12 bases lay in between. Germline CDR1 reads ENHRY; CDR2 reads SYGVKD. The CDR3 consists of 12 residues. The CDR3 DNA reads TGTGCCACCCAGGGTACGGACACTGAAGCTTTCTTT. Translation: CATQGTDTEAFF.

V usage is TRBV12-3 or TRBV12-4 and J usage is TRBJ1-5; D is ambiguous. The V end lost 5 bases, the J end lost 5 bases, and 10 bases lay between the germline ends. The CDR3 is made up of 13 amino acids. The CDR3 coding sequence is TGTGCCAGCAGTACCGGCGGGGATCAGCCCCAGCATTTT. It specifies CASSTGGDQPQHF.

The CDR3 nucleotides are TGTGCCTGGAGCGGACAGGGGAACCTAGCCAAAAACATTCAGTACTTC. It codes for CAWSGQGNLAKNIQYF. V and J are TRBV30 and TRBJ2-4; TRBD1 matches 9 bases. V gave up 3 bases and J gave up 0 bases; unmatched junction bases: 6. Germline V gene lookup returns CDR1 GTSNPN and CDR2 SVGIG (reference sequence). The CDR3 contains 16 residues.

The chain has TRBV28 and TRBJ2-2, with a tentative D call TRBD1 (5 bases). V lost 7 bases, J lost 1 base, and 7 bases lay in between. The CDR3 length is 13 residues. Germline CDR1 and CDR2: MDHEN and SYDVKM. CDR3: CASTGQNTGELFF. CDR3 bases: TGTGCCAGCACAGGACAGAACACCGGGGAGCTGTTTTTT.

The V and J genes are TRBV9 and TRBJ2-1, with TRBD2 matching over 7 bases. The CDR3 runs to 14 residues. Germline loops: CDR1 SGDLS, CDR2 YYNGEE. V lost 4 bases, J lost 9 bases, and 10 bases stayed unmatched. The CDR3 sequence: CASSQWREGTEQFF. CDR3 DNA: TGTGCCAGCAGCCAGTGGAGGGAGGGAACTGAGCAGTTCTTC.

The gene calls are TRBV18 and TRBJ2-5; D is undetermined. V lost 6 bases to trimming and J lost 4 bases, with 15 bases between them. The CDR3 sequence is 14 residues long. Germline lookup yields CDR1 KGHSH and CDR2 LQKENI. CDR3 nucleotides: TGTGCCAGCTCCTCACCGGCCGGAGTAGAGACCCAGTACTTC. Translated: CASSSPAGVETQYF. Using reference TRBV18 and TRBJ2-5 for the parts outside the CDR3, the full variable domain is NAGVMQNPRHLVRRRGQEARLRCSPMKGHSHVYWYRQLPEEGLKFMVYLQKENIIDESGMPKERFSAEFPKEGPSILRIQQVVRGDSAAYFCASSSPAGVETQYFGPGTRLLVL.

Regarding this clone: An end of the junction differs from the germline gene, which may be a read error. V usage is TRBV11-2 and J usage is TRBJ2-7; D is undetermined. The CDR3 covers 11 residues. Germline V lookup: CDR1 SGHAT, CDR2 FQNNGV. The CDR3 sequence: CASSLNSSPVF. The CDR3 bases are TGTGCCAGCAGCTTAAATAGCTCGCCGGTCTTC.

The rearrangement links TRBV11-2 to TRBJ1-6; the D is unclear. Trimming took 5 bases from V and 7 from J, leaving 15 bases between them. Per the germline V gene, CDR1 is SGHAT and CDR2 is FQNNGV. The CDR3 totals 15 residues. In DNA, the CDR3 is TGTGCCAGCAGCCGACGAGCGATTACCAATTCACCCCTCCACTTT. Translated, it gives CASSRRAITNSPLHF.

The chain links TRBV9 to TRBJ1-3, with 7 bases lining up with TRBD1. This CDR3 contains 14 residues. Per the germline V gene, CDR1 is SGDLS and CDR2 is YYNGEE. J gave up 4 bases and V 1 base, and 2 bases lay outside the gene matches. The CDR3 loop reads CASSVPGQGNTIYF. CDR3 nucleotides: TGTGCCAGCAGCGTACCGGGACAGGGAAACACCATATATTTT.

A single count supports this clone. V gene TRBV27 combines with J gene TRBJ2-1; 11 bases fit TRBD2. Germline loops: CDR1 MNHEY, CDR2 SMNVEV (reference sequence). CDR3 length: 17 amino acids. The ends lost 5 bases at V and 4 bases at J; junction bases unmatched: 10. Here the CDR3 reads CASSPIAGGPPYNEQFF. CDR3 nucleotides: TGTGCCAGCAGTCCAATAGCGGGAGGGCCCCCGTACAATGAGCAGTTCTTC.

This chain joins TRBV6-5 and TRBJ2-7, with TRBD2 matching over 10 bases. The CDR3 is made up of 16 amino acids. Germline CDR1 and CDR2: MNHEY and SVGAGI. J gave up 2 bases and V 0 bases, and 4 bases lay outside the gene matches. CDR3 DNA: TGTGCCAGCAGTTACTCGTATCTAGCGGGGGCCTACGAGCAGTACTTC. It encodes CASSYSYLAGAYEQYF.

The chain links TRBV19 to TRBJ2-2; 8 bases match TRBD1. There are 16 residues in the CDR3. The V and J ends lost 7 bases and 2 bases, in that order; junction bases with no gene match: 9. Germline CDR1 LNHDA, CDR2 SQIVND (reference sequence). CDR3 in amino acids: CASKTPGQANTGELFF. CDR3 nucleotides: TGTGCCAGTAAAACCCCGGGACAGGCCAACACCGGGGAGCTGTTTTTT. The full variable domain, in which reference TRBV19 and TRBJ2-2 provide the parts outside the CDR3, is DGGITQSPKYLFRKEGQNVTLSCEQNLNHDAMYWYRQDPGQGLRLIYYSQIVNDFQKGDIAEGYSVSREKKESFPLTVTSAQKNPTAFYLCASKTPGQANTGELFFGEGSRLTVL.

The chain carries TRBV28 and TRBJ2-7; 9 nucleotides align to TRBD1. Per the germline V gene, CDR1 is MDHEN and CDR2 is SYDVKM. Losses at the gene ends were 8 bases for V and 4 bases for J; bases not matched to a gene: 12. The CDR3 contains 15 residues. The CDR3 DNA sequence: TGTGCCAGCGGCTTAACCGGGACAGGGAAATACGAGCAGTACTTC. Protein product: CASGLTGTGKYEQYF.

The chain is built from TRBV7-3 and TRBJ2-5, with 7 bases matching TRBD2. The V gene's germline CDR1 is SGHTA and CDR2 FQGTGA. J was trimmed by 2 bases and V by 0 bases; bases with no gene match: 6. This CDR3 region has 16 residues. The CDR3 DNA is TGTGCCAGCAGCTTAACGGCTAGCGGAGGGCAAGAGACCCAGTACTTC. Protein sequence: CASSLTASGGQETQYF.

This chain links TRBV6-5 with TRBJ2-7; TRBD1 matches 8 bases. V gave up 8 bases and J gave up 2 bases; unmatched junction bases: 2. The CDR3 contains 12 residues. Germline CDR1 MNHEY, CDR2 SVGAGI. The CDR3: CASGTGPYEQYF. The CDR3 coding sequence is TGTGCCAGCGGGACAGGACCCTACGAGCAGTACTTC.

The chain links TRBV5-4 to TRBJ2-3, with D possibly matching TRBD2 (6 bases). The CDR3 is 17 residues long. Germline V gene lookup returns CDR1 SGHNT and CDR2 YYREEE (reference sequence). V dropped 4 bases and J dropped 0 bases, with 18 bases sitting between them. For the CDR3, the DNA is TGTGCCAGCAGCCCTGGAGGGTGGGTGACTAGCACAGATACGCAGTATTTT. Protein product: CASSPGGWVTSTDTQYF.

This chain connects TRBV6-6 to TRBJ2-7, with 9 bases fitting TRBD1. J gave up 7 bases and V 5 bases, and 9 bases lay outside the gene matches. The CDR3 loop spans 14 amino acids. From germline, CDR1 is MNHNY and CDR2 SVGAGI (reference sequence). The CDR3 loop reads CASSAGTGIGEQYF. The CDR3 nucleotides read TGTGCCAGCAGTGCCGGGACAGGGATAGGGGAGCAGTACTTC.

The chain carries TRBV5-8 and TRBJ2-4; a weak D match, TRBD1 (6 bases). CDR3 size: 17 residues. Germline V CDR1 and CDR2: SGHTS, YDEGEE. The germline V and J ends were trimmed by 0 bases and 1 base, with 14 bases remaining between them. The CDR3 here is CASSLGVLGAAKNIQYF. In nucleotides, the CDR3 is TGTGCCAGCAGCTTGGGGGTGTTGGGGGCGGCCAAAAACATTCAGTACTTC.

This clone was seen just once. The chain couples TRBV28 to TRBJ1-2; unclear D gene. Germline CDR1 MDHEN, CDR2 SYDVKM. Trimming stripped 4 bases from V and 3 bases from J, with 9 bases between. This CDR3 has 13 residues. CDR3 protein: CASSYFHDYGYTF. The CDR3 DNA follows: TGTGCCAGCAGTTATTTTCATGACTATGGCTACACCTTC.

This chain uses TRBV5-4 with TRBJ1-1; D is unclear. Per germline, CDR1 SGHNT and CDR2 YYREEE (reference sequence). The CDR3 covers 12 residues. V was cut by 4 bases and J by 8 bases, with 12 bases left in between. The CDR3 coding sequence is TGTGCCAGCAGCCCCGAGGGCGGAGAAGCTTTCTTT. It is translated as CASSPEGGEAFF.

This chain joins TRBV29-1 and TRBJ1-3, with D unresolved. This CDR3 has 14 amino acids. V was pared by 6 bases and J by 0 bases, with 12 bases between. Per the germline V gene, CDR1 is SQVTM and CDR2 is ANQGSEA. In DNA, the CDR3 is TGCAGCGTCGCAAAGGGAGGCTCTGGAAACACCATATATTTT. Translation: CSVAKGGSGNTIYF.

The rearrangement uses TRBV6-1 and TRBJ1-5; D gene uncertain. CDR1 and CDR2 (germline): MNHNS, SASEGT. The CDR3 extends over 14 amino acids. The V and J ends lost 9 bases and 0 bases respectively, with 12 bases between them. This chain's CDR3 is CASGEPYSNQPQHF. CDR3 bases: TGTGCCAGTGGGGAGCCTTATAGCAATCAGCCCCAGCATTTT.

This rearrangement joins TRBV27 to TRBJ1-4; TRBD1 is a possible D gene (5 bases). The V end was cut by 8 bases, the J end by 0 bases, with 10 bases between. The CDR3 sequence is 14 residues long. In germline, CDR1 is MNHEY, CDR2 SMNVEV (reference sequence). Written as DNA, the CDR3 is TGTGCCAGCGGGGGGGGTGCAACTAATGAAAAACTGTTTTTT. This translates into CASGGGATNEKLFF.

The CDR3, as DNA: TGTGCCAGCAGCGTAGCCACGAGTCCGATTAATTCACCCCTCCACTTT. This translates into CASSVATSPINSPLHF. The rearrangement uses TRBV9 and TRBJ1-6; no clear D gene. This CDR3 is built from 16 residues. Germline CDR1 reads SGDLS; CDR2 reads YYNGEE. The V end was cut by 0 bases, the J end by 6 bases, with 13 bases between.

The V gene is TRBV19, the J gene TRBJ1-1; D remains ambiguous. V was trimmed by 6 bases and J by 10 bases, leaving 18 bases between them. Germline loops: CDR1 LNHDA, CDR2 SQIVND (reference sequence). CDR3 length: 13 amino acids. The CDR3, as DNA: TGTGCCAGTAGGGAGGTTCAGGACCGGGGAGCTTTCTTT. Its protein product is CASREVQDRGAFF.

V gene TRBV4-1 combines with J gene TRBJ2-1, with D perhaps matching TRBD2 (6 bases). The germline gives CDR1 MGHRA, CDR2 YSYEKL. The CDR3 covers 16 residues. Trimming removed 0 bases from V and 3 bases from J, with 12 bases in between. The CDR3 loop is CASSQDLARGYNEQFF. CDR3 bases: TGCGCCAGCAGCCAAGATCTAGCGCGAGGCTACAATGAGCAGTTCTTC.

V gene TRBV27 combines with J gene TRBJ2-7, with 7 bases that match TRBD2. CDR3 length equals 13 residues. The germline CDR1 and CDR2 sequences are MNHEY and SMNVEV (reference sequence). J lost 3 bases, V lost 5 bases, and 4 bases had no gene match. CDR3 in amino acids: CASSLTSDYEQYF. The CDR3 bases are TGTGCCAGCAGTCTAACTAGCGACTACGAGCAGTACTTC.

This clone was observed a few times. The chain joins TRBV4-3 to TRBJ2-1, with D unclear. V lost 1 base and J 0 bases, leaving 7 bases between the germline ends. Germline-derived CDR1 and CDR2 are LGHNA and YSLEER. The CDR3 has 15 amino acids. CDR3 sequence (DNA): TGCGCCAGCAGCCAAGGTGAGAGCTCCTACAATGAGCAGTTCTTC. Protein: CASSQGESSYNEQFF.

V gene TRBV29-1 combines with J gene TRBJ2-7, with 10 bases fitting TRBD2. In germline, CDR1 is SQVTM, CDR2 ANQGSEA. With V trimmed by 7 bases and J by 2 bases, 5 bases remained unmatched. CDR3 size: 13 residues. CDR3 amino acids: CSAGTSAPYEQYF. The CDR3 DNA follows: TGCAGCGCGGGGACTAGCGCTCCCTACGAGCAGTACTTC.

The V gene is TRBV7-9, the J gene TRBJ2-7; 7 bases match TRBD2. V lost 1 base to trimming and J lost 4 bases; unmatched junction nucleotides: 16. This CDR3 has 18 residues. Germline CDR1 is SEHNR and CDR2 is FQNEAQ (reference sequence). CDR3 loop: CASSLVLRVGGSRYEQYF. As DNA, the CDR3 is TGTGCCAGCAGCTTAGTGCTTAGGGTTGGCGGGAGTCGTTACGAGCAGTACTTC.